The clone carrying this T cell receptor (beta chain) was observed at least ten times. The read falls 3 residues short of the CDR3 end, and the missing part is taken from the germline J gene. The data were produced by immunoSEQ multiplex PCR, yet TCRdb's version contains in-frame clones alone and is incomplete. The data show about 52,000 clones, with none appearing a single time. With V trimmed by 0 bases and J by 3 bases, 5 bases remained unmatched. This CDR3 is built from 14 residues. Germline V gene data show CDR1 as DFQATT and CDR2 as SNEGSKA (reference sequence). This sample stems from a study of T cell clonality in common variable immunodeficiency.

The sequence derives from a person aged 18 to 75 in good health. This chain links TRBV20-1 with TRBJ2-7; the match to TRBD1 covers 7 bases. Sequenced sample: peripheral blood mononuclear cells. CDR3 bases read: TGCAGTGCTAGAGAGAGGGACAGCCGCTACGAG. As protein: CSARERDSRYE. The CDR3 reads in full as CSARERDSRYEQYF.